Listed here are 22 T cell receptor beta chains from one sample, sequenced in a study of blood T cells in healthy people across ages. A second roughly 6 to 12 cycle PCR used barcoded and J-beta primers. MiXCR, run by TCRdb on the 5' RACE reads, gives a single entry per CDR3 protein. The table has 700,000 to 950,000 distinct CDR3 sequences, 58% seen once. The sample consisted of blood. All receptors derive from a man younger than 45 in good health.

The chain recombines TRBV4-3 with TRBJ2-7; D may be TRBD1 (6 bases). The better agreement between TRBJ2-5 and the DNA end casts doubt on the J call. From germline, CDR1 is LGHNA and CDR2 YSLEER. The CDR3 is 13 amino acids. Here the CDR3 reads CASSQEQGETQYF. In nucleotides, the CDR3 is TGCGCCAGCAGCCAAGAGCAGGGGGAGACCCAGTACTTC.

The chain combines TRBV12-3 or TRBV12-4 with TRBJ1-2; D is perhaps TRBD1 (5 bases). V was pared by 8 bases and J by 4 bases, with 14 bases between. The CDR3 is 13 residues long. The CDR3 protein is CASGRQSGYGYTF. As DNA, the CDR3 is TGTGCCAGCGGGCGACAGAGCGGCTATGGCTACACCTTC.

CDR3 coding DNA: TGTGCCAGCAGACAGACGGAAGAGACCCAGTACTTC. Protein: CASRQTEETQYF. The chain couples TRBV11-2 to TRBJ2-5, with D unresolved. Trimming pared 6 bases from V and 3 bases from J, leaving 8 bases between. Per germline, CDR1 SGHAT and CDR2 FQNNGV. This CDR3 region has 12 residues. The whole variable domain, filled in from reference TRBV11-2 and TRBJ2-5, reads EAGVAQSPRYKIIEKRQSVAFWCNPISGHATLYWYQQILGQGPKLLIQFQNNGVVDDSQLPKDRFSAERLKGVDSTLKIQPAKLEDSAVYLCASRQTEETQYFGPGTRLLVL.

The sample holds a few counts of this clonotype. V and J are TRBV6-1 and TRBJ1-2, with D possibly matching TRBD1 (5 bases). Germline CDR1 is MNHNS and CDR2 is SASEGT. The CDR3 covers 12 residues. The ends were cut back, 4 bases at V and 11 bases at J, with 14 bases in the middle. DNA for the CDR3: TGTGCCAGCAGTGGACAGAGTTTGGGGTACACCTTC. It translates to CASSGQSLGYTF.

In DNA, the CDR3 is TGTGCCAGCAGCTTAGCCTTCCTCTCTGGGGCCAACGTCCTGACTTTC. Encoded protein: CASSLAFLSGANVLTF. The V and J genes are TRBV7-2 and TRBJ2-6; D ambiguous. Trimming took 0 bases from V and 0 from J, leaving 6 bases between them. This CDR3 contains 16 residues. CDR1 and CDR2 (germline): SGHTA, FQGNSA.

The chain is built from TRBV7-2 and TRBJ2-1; perhaps TRBD2 as D (7 bases). CDR3 length equals 16 residues. Germline CDR1 SGHTA, CDR2 FQGNSA. The germline V and J ends were trimmed by 2 bases and 2 bases, with 13 bases remaining between them. This chain's CDR3 is CASSLYVGGPYNEQFF. In nucleotides, the CDR3 is TGTGCCAGCAGCTTATATGTGGGGGGGCCCTACAATGAGCAGTTCTTC.

Only a few counts were recorded for this clonotype. The rearrangement uses TRBV9 and TRBJ2-5, with no clear D. This CDR3 has 13 residues. V lost 0 bases and J 1 base, leaving 4 bases between the germline ends. Germline CDR1 SGDLS, CDR2 YYNGEE. CDR3 amino acids: CASSVASQETQYF. CDR3 bases: TGTGCCAGCAGCGTAGCCTCCCAAGAGACCCAGTACTTC.

The chain joins TRBV7-2 to TRBJ2-5; weak D call: TRBD2 (6 bases). Germline assignment: CDR1 SGHTA and CDR2 FQGNSA. The CDR3 has 13 residues. V was trimmed by 5 bases and J by 7 bases, leaving 14 bases between them. CDR3 bases: TGTGCCAGCAGCCCCGGGACTGGCGGGACCCAGTACTTC. Amino acid sequence: CASSPGTGGTQYF.

This clonotype was detected a few times. The chain links TRBV20-1 to TRBJ1-2, with 7 bases identical to TRBD1. This CDR3 spans 13 amino acids. Losses at the gene ends were 1 base for V and 8 bases for J; bases not matched to a gene: 7. Germline V gives CDR1 DFQATT, CDR2 SNEGSKA (reference sequence). The CDR3 coding sequence is TGCAGTGCTAGAGGCAAAGGGGGCGGCGGCTACACCTTC. Encoded protein: CSARGKGGGGYTF.

The genes are TRBV30 and TRBJ2-5, with TRBD1 identical over 9 bases. The CDR3 consists of 13 residues. Unmatched junction bases numbered 2, after V lost 1 base and J lost 5 bases. Germline CDR1 reads GTSNPN; CDR2 reads SVGIG (reference sequence). CDR3 amino acids: CAWSETGGETQYF. As DNA, the CDR3 is TGTGCCTGGAGTGAGACAGGGGGGGAGACCCAGTACTTC.

This chain connects TRBV6-2 or TRBV6-3 to TRBJ2-3; 9 positions agree with TRBD2. J gave up 5 bases and V 9 bases, and 9 bases lay outside the gene matches. Germline V CDR1 and CDR2: MNHEY, SVGEGT. This CDR3 region has 14 residues. The CDR3 nucleotides are TGTGCCAGTCAAATAGCGGGAGCCGTAGATACGCAGTATTTT. Translation gives CASQIAGAVDTQYF.

The rearrangement links TRBV3-1 to TRBJ1-2; no reliable D call. The CDR3 consists of 15 residues. With 7 bases removed from V and 7 bases from J, the gap between germline ends came to 22 bases. CDR1 and CDR2 (germline): LGHDT, YNNKEL (reference sequence). CDR3 sequence: CASKPHGDRMRGYTF. The CDR3 DNA sequence: TGTGCCAGCAAACCCCACGGCGACCGGATGCGTGGCTACACCTTC.

The chain is built from TRBV20-1 and TRBJ1-5; TRBD1 is a possible D gene (6 bases). The CDR3 totals 15 residues. Germline CDR1 and CDR2: DFQATT and SNEGSKA (reference sequence). Trimming stripped 3 bases from V and 4 bases from J, with 16 bases between. The CDR3 is CSASPGGQGNQPQHF. CDR3 DNA sequence: TGCAGTGCTAGCCCGGGCGGGCAGGGGAATCAGCCCCAGCATTTT.

This clonotype was seen only a few times. The chain links TRBV3-1 to TRBJ2-1; no reliable D call. The V and J ends lost 0 bases and 10 bases respectively, with 7 bases between them. CDR3 length: 12 residues. Germline assignment: CDR1 LGHDT and CDR2 YNNKEL (reference sequence). The CDR3 protein is CASSQDLREQFF. CDR3 DNA: TGTGCCAGCAGCCAAGACCTTCGCGAGCAGTTCTTC.

The chain joins TRBV10-3 to TRBJ2-5; TRBD1 matches 12 bases. The CDR3 runs to 15 residues. With 2 bases clipped from V and 11 bases from J, the junction kept 9 bases outside the gene matches. From germline, CDR1 is ENHRY and CDR2 SYGVKD. The CDR3 bases are TGTGCCATCAGTGAGGAGGGGACAGGGGGCATTGAGCAGTACTTC. This translates into CAISEEGTGGIEQYF.

The rearrangement uses TRBV3-1 and TRBJ2-4; D is unclear. The closer fit of TRBJ2-7 to the DNA end suggests the J call may be wrong. CDR1 and CDR2 from the germline V gene are LGHDT and YNNKEL (reference sequence). The CDR3 runs 15 residues. Written as DNA, the CDR3 is TGTGCCAGCAGCCAAAGTGTGGCGCTCGTCTACGAGCAGTACTTC. Translating gives CASSQSVALVYEQYF.

This chain joins TRBV7-6 and TRBJ1-4; 7 bases map to TRBD1. Trimming at V came to 3 bases and at J to 5 bases, leaving 6 bases not matched to a gene. The CDR3 runs to 15 residues. Per germline, CDR1 SGHVS and CDR2 FNYEAQ. The CDR3 is CASSFGDSSNEKLFF. CDR3 sequence (DNA): TGTGCCAGCAGCTTTGGGGACAGCTCGAATGAAAAACTGTTTTTT.

The rearrangement links TRBV10-3 to TRBJ2-3, with 7 bases identical to TRBD1. The CDR3 extends over 14 amino acids. The V gene's germline CDR1 is ENHRY and CDR2 SYGVKD. Germline trimming cut 2 bases from V and 4 bases from J; bases unmatched to any gene: 3. The CDR3 DNA sequence: TGTGCCATCAGTGAGCCAACAGGGGCAGATACGCAGTATTTT. This translates into CAISEPTGADTQYF.

This chain joins TRBV18 and TRBJ1-5; 7 bases map to TRBD1. Germline V lookup: CDR1 KGHSH, CDR2 LQKENI. The V gene end was trimmed by 3 bases and the J gene end by 8 bases; junction bases not matched to a gene: 7. This CDR3 is built from 14 residues. Here the CDR3 DNA reads TGTGCCAGCTCACCCTCGGGACAGCTAAAGCCCCAGCATTTT. It codes for CASSPSGQLKPQHF.

This chain uses TRBV18 with TRBJ2-5; 10 nucleotides line up with TRBD1. This CDR3 comprises 15 residues. Unmatched junction bases numbered 4, after V lost 5 bases and J lost 1 base. CDR1 and CDR2 (germline): KGHSH, LQKENI. CDR3 protein: CASSWDRGRQETQYF. In nucleotides, the CDR3 is TGTGCCAGCTCATGGGACAGGGGTCGCCAAGAGACCCAGTACTTC. Together with reference TRBV18 and TRBJ2-5, the CDR3 gives the full variable domain: NAGVMQNPRHLVRRRGQEARLRCSPMKGHSHVYWYRQLPEEGLKFMVYLQKENIIDESGMPKERFSAEFPKEGPSILRIQQVVRGDSAAYFCASSWDRGRQETQYFGPGTRLLVL.

This clonotype was observed a few times. The rearrangement links TRBV20-1 to TRBJ2-3; tentatively, D is TRBD2 (6 bases). The CDR3 loop spans 16 amino acids. V was cut by 6 bases and J by 2 bases, with 21 bases left in between. The germline gives CDR1 DFQATT, CDR2 SNEGSKA (reference sequence). CDR3 residues: CSADPGLKGSTDTQYF. CDR3 sequence (DNA): TGCAGTGCGGACCCGGGACTCAAAGGGTCCACAGATACGCAGTATTTT.

The chain couples TRBV5-1 to TRBJ2-1, with D hard to call. Germline assignment: CDR1 SGHRS and CDR2 YFSETQ. The length of the CDR3 is 15 residues. Trimming cost V 3 bases and J 2 bases, with 12 bases left between them. This CDR3 is CASSSGRIAYNEQFF. In DNA, the CDR3 is TGCGCCAGCAGCTCAGGCAGGATCGCCTACAATGAGCAGTTCTTC.